The 15 T cell receptor beta chains below all came from one sample that was sequenced in a study of OX40 agonist ivuxolimab in advanced cancers. Measured with immunoSEQ multiplex PCR; TCRdb has only the in-frame clones, and not every one. The sample records about 20,000 clones, more than 65% being singletons. Sample: CD4+ or CD8+ T cells sorted from blood, taken in a trial of the OX40 agonist ivuxolimab. The receptor source for this set is an adult with an advanced solid tumor such as melanoma, head and neck, liver or kidney cancer.

Details on this clone: This specimen includes other DNA sequences encoding the same CDR3. The rearrangement uses TRBV27 and TRBJ2-2, with 9 bases aligning to TRBD2. The CDR3 has 17 residues. V shed 3 bases and J 5 bases; nucleotides not matched to a gene: 10. The germline V gene has CDR1 MNHEY and CDR2 SMNVEV (reference sequence). The CDR3 is CASSLGVGGGGTGELFF. The CDR3 region has the DNA TGTGCCAGCAGTTTGGGGGTCGGCGGGGGGGGAACCGGGGAGCTGTTTTTT.

This clone was seen a handful of times. The chain has TRBV20-1 and TRBJ2-1; D is uncertain. The germline CDR1 and CDR2 sequences are DFQATT and SNEGSKA (reference sequence). V was shortened by 8 bases and J by 5 bases, with 4 bases between the two germline ends. This CDR3 is built from 9 residues. The CDR3 spells CSSNNEQFF. Here the CDR3 DNA reads TGCAGTAGCAACAATGAGCAGTTCTTC.

The chain has TRBV6-6 and TRBJ1-4, with D maybe TRBD1 (5 bases). Germline assignment: CDR1 MNHNY and CDR2 SVGAGI (reference sequence). Deletions cut 1 base from V and 7 bases from J, with 7 bases between. The CDR3 spans 13 residues. The CDR3 region has the DNA TGTGCCAGCAGTTACTTGGGGGGTGAAAAACTGTTTTTT. Translation gives CASSYLGGEKLFF.

This chain connects TRBV7-9 to TRBJ1-2; D possibly corresponds to TRBD1 (5 bases). This CDR3 has 13 amino acids. Trimming removed 6 bases from V and 4 bases from J, with 12 bases in between. CDR1 is SEHNR, CDR2 FQNEAQ, per germline (reference sequence). The chain's CDR3 is CASSSGLPYGYTF. The DNA of the CDR3 is TGTGCCAGCAGTTCAGGGTTGCCCTATGGCTACACCTTC.

This chain uses TRBV19 with TRBJ2-1; 7 bases line up with TRBD1. Germline loops: CDR1 LNHDA, CDR2 SQIVND (reference sequence). The CDR3 totals 17 residues. Trimming took 1 base from V and 0 from J; bases not matched to a gene: 6. The CDR3 protein is CASSIGTGTASYNEQFF. The CDR3 DNA sequence: TGTGCCAGTAGTATAGGCACCGGGACAGCCTCCTACAATGAGCAGTTCTTC.

Comment on this clone: The junction does not match germline at one end; this may be a read error. The rearrangement uses TRBV2 and TRBJ2-7, with 10 bases that match TRBD1. In germline, CDR1 is SNHLY, CDR2 FYNNEI. The CDR3 covers 13 residues. CDR3 nucleotides: TGTGCCAGCAGGGAAGGACAGGGGGGCGAGCAGTACTTC. It yields the protein CASREGQGGEQYF.

The V gene is TRBV6-9, the J gene TRBJ2-7, with 8 bases matching TRBD1. Germline V CDR1 and CDR2: MNHGY, SVAAGI. This CDR3 has 13 amino acids. V gave up 4 bases and J gave up 7 bases; unmatched junction bases: 6. The CDR3 DNA follows: TGTGCCAGCAGTTTCCTCGACAGGGGAGAGCAGTACTTC. This sequence encodes CASSFLDRGEQYF.

The chain recombines TRBV19 with TRBJ2-3, with D hard to call. This CDR3 is 13 amino acids long. V shed 5 bases and J shed 2 bases, with 8 bases lying between them. Germline lookup yields CDR1 LNHDA and CDR2 SQIVND (reference sequence). The CDR3 coding sequence is TGTGCCAGTAGTCCGAGTGTCACAGATACGCAGTATTTT. Its protein product is CASSPSVTDTQYF. Full variable domain (outside the CDR3, taken from reference TRBV19 and TRBJ2-3): DGGITQSPKYLFRKEGQNVTLSCEQNLNHDAMYWYRQDPGQGLRLIYYSQIVNDFQKGDIAEGYSVSREKKESFPLTVTSAQKNPTAFYLCASSPSVTDTQYFGPGTRLTVL.

The chain uses TRBV19 and TRBJ2-7; D is undetermined. V was cut by 2 bases and J by 6 bases, with 11 bases left in between. Per the germline V gene, CDR1 is LNHDA and CDR2 is SQIVND (reference sequence). The CDR3 covers 13 residues. The CDR3 region is CASSIIGEGEQYF. For the CDR3, the DNA is TGTGCCAGTAGTATAATTGGGGAAGGCGAGCAGTACTTC.

This sequence joins TRBV4-3 and TRBJ1-3; no reliable D call. The CDR3 runs 15 residues. V dropped 1 base and J dropped 0 bases, with 7 bases sitting between them. Germline V gives CDR1 LGHNA, CDR2 YSLEER. CDR3 coding DNA: TGCGCCAGCAGCCAAGGGGATTACTCTGGAAACACCATATATTTT. Translating it yields CASSQGDYSGNTIYF.

This chain links TRBV28 with TRBJ2-5, with TRBD2 as a possible D gene (6 bases). Trimming took 3 bases from V and 5 from J, leaving 13 bases between them. Germline CDR1 is MDHEN and CDR2 is SYDVKM. The CDR3 is 14 residues long. The CDR3 sequence is CASSFAPGRETQYF. CDR3 nucleotides: TGTGCCAGCAGTTTTGCTCCGGGGAGGGAGACCCAGTACTTC. The complete variable domain, with remaining parts taken from reference TRBV28 and TRBJ2-5, reads DVKVTQSSRYLVKRTGEKVFLECVQDMDHENMFWYRQDPGLGLRLIYFSYDVKMKEKGDIPEGYSVSREKKERFSLILESASTNQTSMYLCASSFAPGRETQYFGPGTRLLVL.

The rearrangement joins TRBV28 to TRBJ2-7; D possibly corresponds to TRBD1 (6 bases). V lost 8 bases and J 4 bases, leaving 18 bases between the germline ends. Germline assignment: CDR1 MDHEN and CDR2 SYDVKM. The CDR3 length is 14 residues. The CDR3 reads CASERRDTDYEQYF. Written as DNA, the CDR3 is TGTGCCAGCGAGAGACGGGACACTGATTACGAGCAGTACTTC.

This clone was counted only a few times. The CDR3 bases are TGTGCCTGGAGCGCGGCGGCCGGGGAGCTGTTTTTT. It specifies CAWSAAAGELFF. The chain has TRBV30 and TRBJ2-2; D is uncertain. The CDR3 runs to 12 residues. Germline-derived CDR1 and CDR2 are GTSNPN and SVGIG (reference sequence). The ends were cut back, 3 bases at V and 6 bases at J, with 8 bases in the middle.

The chain has TRBV7-9 and TRBJ2-2; possible D gene TRBD1, 6 bases. The CDR3 runs to 15 residues. Trimming shortened V by 7 bases and J by 5 bases, and 17 bases separated the two germline ends. The germline V gene has CDR1 SEHNR and CDR2 FQNEAQ (reference sequence). CDR3 sequence (DNA): TGTGCCAGCAAGCCGGCAGGGGCGCATACCGGGGAGCTGTTTTTT. As protein: CASKPAGAHTGELFF.

The chain carries TRBV28 and TRBJ1-1; 7 bases line up with TRBD1. Germline trimming cut 3 bases from V and 4 bases from J; bases unmatched to any gene: 2. This CDR3 comprises 13 residues. The germline V gene has CDR1 MDHEN and CDR2 SYDVKM. The CDR3, as DNA: TGTGCCAGCAGTTTCGCAGGGGGCACTGAAGCTTTCTTT. Protein: CASSFAGGTEAFF.